The subject of this entry is one T cell receptor (beta chain). Its matching antigen is unknown. The sample holds other DNA sequences that translate to the same CDR3. This sample was taken from a study of OX40 agonist ivuxolimab in advanced cancers. Study information: People who had prior anti-PD-1, anti-PD-L1 or anti-CTLA-4 therapy could take part, and approximately 44% had some. In three patients, partial responses were observed, one with hepatocellular carcinoma and two with cutaneous melanoma.

CDR1 SGHTA and CDR2 FQGTGA come from the germline V gene. The CDR3 length is 13 residues. Trimming took off 3 bases at V and 0 bases at J, with 5 bases between the two ends. Assay: immunoSEQ multiplex PCR; the TCRdb copy retains only in-frame clones and omits some. The table lists 95,000 to 150,000 clones, about nine tenths of them singletons. Study-level findings and limits: Some of the nonresponding patients also showed low levels of normalized T-cell clonal expansion. The study observed clonal expansion of CD4+ and CD8+ blood T cells by week 6 at 0.1 to 3.0 mg/kg.

This receptor was obtained from an adult with an advanced solid tumor such as melanoma, head and neck, liver or kidney cancer. The J gene is TRBJ2-5, the V gene TRBV7-3; D not certain. The sequencing here drew on CD4+ or CD8+ T cells sorted from blood, taken in a trial of the OX40 agonist ivuxolimab. The CDR3 coding sequence is TGTGCCAGCAGCTTGACGTACCAAGAGACCCAGTACTTC. Protein product: CASSLTYQETQYF.